This entry features one TCR beta chain sequence. Its cognate antigen is unknown. Co-extraction of RNA and DNA was performed on about 18-30 mg of unsorted bulk tissue. These patients lived with chronic HBV infection and had never been treated. The sample comes from a study of tumor-infiltrating lymphocytes in primary liver carcinoma. This CDR3 has 21 amino acids. With 9 bases clipped from V and 4 bases from J, the junction kept 26 bases outside the gene matches. Per the germline V gene, CDR1 is SGHAT and CDR2 is FQNNGV. Making TCR beta cDNA involved approximately 520 ng total RNA and a constant-region primer. A slightly modified ARM-PCR protocol with three nested multiplex PCR rounds produced these TCR beta libraries. TRBV1-TRBV30 forward primers paired with a C-beta reverse primer were used in the first two PCR rounds, which ran roughly 10 cycles each. TCRdb reanalysed the multiplex PCR reads using MiXCR and keeps one entry per CDR3 protein. This sample carries 100,000 to 150,000 distinct CDR3 sequences, around 62% of them seen once, and the ten largest clones take over 7%.

General study findings and limits: Only about 8-25% of top clones were detected in each of the five tumor regions.

The chain carries TRBV11-2 and TRBJ2-6; 8 bases map to TRBD1. Sequencing was done on a sample of liver tumor tissue from sampling region 1. Sample subset: tumor region T1, superior pole. The sequence was obtained from an older woman with primary liver carcinoma and hepatitis B virus infection. CDR3 sequence (DNA): TGTGCCAGTAGTCGAAGACAGGGGACAGAGGGATTCCCAGCGGGGGCCAACGTCCTGACTTTC. Its protein product is CASSRRQGTEGFPAGANVLTF.